The 2 T cell receptor beta chains below were found in one sample sequenced in a study of cytomegalovirus exposure and HLA in healthy donors. With 60 Vbeta and 13 Jbeta primers, the PCR was carried out. The data were produced by immunoSEQ multiplex PCR, yet TCRdb's version contains in-frame clones alone and is incomplete. Counted here are approximately 160,000 clones, around 68% occurring once; the ten biggest clones make up approximately 1.5%. The sample comprised PBMCs. Receptor source: a man aged 50-59 years in good health and CMV-seronegative.

This clone was counted a few times. The DNA for the CDR3 is TGTGCCAGCAGCGTAGGAGGTAGCGGGGGGTCTACATCCCAAGAGACCCAGTACTTC. It is translated as CASSVGGSGGSTSQETQYF. V gene TRBV9 combines with J gene TRBJ2-5, with TRBD2 matching 10 bases. This CDR3 comprises 19 residues. Germline CDR1 is SGDLS and CDR2 is YYNGEE. Losses at the gene ends were 0 bases for V and 1 base for J; bases not matched to a gene: 12.

The chain recombines TRBV7-9 with TRBJ2-5; the match to TRBD1 covers 11 bases. The closer fit of TRBJ2-7 to the DNA end suggests the J call may be wrong. From germline, CDR1 is SEHNR and CDR2 FQNEAQ (reference sequence). The CDR3 covers 17 residues. The CDR3 sequence is CASSLARTGGNSYEQYF. Written as DNA, the CDR3 is TGTGCCAGCAGCTTAGCAAGGACAGGGGGCAACTCCTACGAGCAGTACTTC.